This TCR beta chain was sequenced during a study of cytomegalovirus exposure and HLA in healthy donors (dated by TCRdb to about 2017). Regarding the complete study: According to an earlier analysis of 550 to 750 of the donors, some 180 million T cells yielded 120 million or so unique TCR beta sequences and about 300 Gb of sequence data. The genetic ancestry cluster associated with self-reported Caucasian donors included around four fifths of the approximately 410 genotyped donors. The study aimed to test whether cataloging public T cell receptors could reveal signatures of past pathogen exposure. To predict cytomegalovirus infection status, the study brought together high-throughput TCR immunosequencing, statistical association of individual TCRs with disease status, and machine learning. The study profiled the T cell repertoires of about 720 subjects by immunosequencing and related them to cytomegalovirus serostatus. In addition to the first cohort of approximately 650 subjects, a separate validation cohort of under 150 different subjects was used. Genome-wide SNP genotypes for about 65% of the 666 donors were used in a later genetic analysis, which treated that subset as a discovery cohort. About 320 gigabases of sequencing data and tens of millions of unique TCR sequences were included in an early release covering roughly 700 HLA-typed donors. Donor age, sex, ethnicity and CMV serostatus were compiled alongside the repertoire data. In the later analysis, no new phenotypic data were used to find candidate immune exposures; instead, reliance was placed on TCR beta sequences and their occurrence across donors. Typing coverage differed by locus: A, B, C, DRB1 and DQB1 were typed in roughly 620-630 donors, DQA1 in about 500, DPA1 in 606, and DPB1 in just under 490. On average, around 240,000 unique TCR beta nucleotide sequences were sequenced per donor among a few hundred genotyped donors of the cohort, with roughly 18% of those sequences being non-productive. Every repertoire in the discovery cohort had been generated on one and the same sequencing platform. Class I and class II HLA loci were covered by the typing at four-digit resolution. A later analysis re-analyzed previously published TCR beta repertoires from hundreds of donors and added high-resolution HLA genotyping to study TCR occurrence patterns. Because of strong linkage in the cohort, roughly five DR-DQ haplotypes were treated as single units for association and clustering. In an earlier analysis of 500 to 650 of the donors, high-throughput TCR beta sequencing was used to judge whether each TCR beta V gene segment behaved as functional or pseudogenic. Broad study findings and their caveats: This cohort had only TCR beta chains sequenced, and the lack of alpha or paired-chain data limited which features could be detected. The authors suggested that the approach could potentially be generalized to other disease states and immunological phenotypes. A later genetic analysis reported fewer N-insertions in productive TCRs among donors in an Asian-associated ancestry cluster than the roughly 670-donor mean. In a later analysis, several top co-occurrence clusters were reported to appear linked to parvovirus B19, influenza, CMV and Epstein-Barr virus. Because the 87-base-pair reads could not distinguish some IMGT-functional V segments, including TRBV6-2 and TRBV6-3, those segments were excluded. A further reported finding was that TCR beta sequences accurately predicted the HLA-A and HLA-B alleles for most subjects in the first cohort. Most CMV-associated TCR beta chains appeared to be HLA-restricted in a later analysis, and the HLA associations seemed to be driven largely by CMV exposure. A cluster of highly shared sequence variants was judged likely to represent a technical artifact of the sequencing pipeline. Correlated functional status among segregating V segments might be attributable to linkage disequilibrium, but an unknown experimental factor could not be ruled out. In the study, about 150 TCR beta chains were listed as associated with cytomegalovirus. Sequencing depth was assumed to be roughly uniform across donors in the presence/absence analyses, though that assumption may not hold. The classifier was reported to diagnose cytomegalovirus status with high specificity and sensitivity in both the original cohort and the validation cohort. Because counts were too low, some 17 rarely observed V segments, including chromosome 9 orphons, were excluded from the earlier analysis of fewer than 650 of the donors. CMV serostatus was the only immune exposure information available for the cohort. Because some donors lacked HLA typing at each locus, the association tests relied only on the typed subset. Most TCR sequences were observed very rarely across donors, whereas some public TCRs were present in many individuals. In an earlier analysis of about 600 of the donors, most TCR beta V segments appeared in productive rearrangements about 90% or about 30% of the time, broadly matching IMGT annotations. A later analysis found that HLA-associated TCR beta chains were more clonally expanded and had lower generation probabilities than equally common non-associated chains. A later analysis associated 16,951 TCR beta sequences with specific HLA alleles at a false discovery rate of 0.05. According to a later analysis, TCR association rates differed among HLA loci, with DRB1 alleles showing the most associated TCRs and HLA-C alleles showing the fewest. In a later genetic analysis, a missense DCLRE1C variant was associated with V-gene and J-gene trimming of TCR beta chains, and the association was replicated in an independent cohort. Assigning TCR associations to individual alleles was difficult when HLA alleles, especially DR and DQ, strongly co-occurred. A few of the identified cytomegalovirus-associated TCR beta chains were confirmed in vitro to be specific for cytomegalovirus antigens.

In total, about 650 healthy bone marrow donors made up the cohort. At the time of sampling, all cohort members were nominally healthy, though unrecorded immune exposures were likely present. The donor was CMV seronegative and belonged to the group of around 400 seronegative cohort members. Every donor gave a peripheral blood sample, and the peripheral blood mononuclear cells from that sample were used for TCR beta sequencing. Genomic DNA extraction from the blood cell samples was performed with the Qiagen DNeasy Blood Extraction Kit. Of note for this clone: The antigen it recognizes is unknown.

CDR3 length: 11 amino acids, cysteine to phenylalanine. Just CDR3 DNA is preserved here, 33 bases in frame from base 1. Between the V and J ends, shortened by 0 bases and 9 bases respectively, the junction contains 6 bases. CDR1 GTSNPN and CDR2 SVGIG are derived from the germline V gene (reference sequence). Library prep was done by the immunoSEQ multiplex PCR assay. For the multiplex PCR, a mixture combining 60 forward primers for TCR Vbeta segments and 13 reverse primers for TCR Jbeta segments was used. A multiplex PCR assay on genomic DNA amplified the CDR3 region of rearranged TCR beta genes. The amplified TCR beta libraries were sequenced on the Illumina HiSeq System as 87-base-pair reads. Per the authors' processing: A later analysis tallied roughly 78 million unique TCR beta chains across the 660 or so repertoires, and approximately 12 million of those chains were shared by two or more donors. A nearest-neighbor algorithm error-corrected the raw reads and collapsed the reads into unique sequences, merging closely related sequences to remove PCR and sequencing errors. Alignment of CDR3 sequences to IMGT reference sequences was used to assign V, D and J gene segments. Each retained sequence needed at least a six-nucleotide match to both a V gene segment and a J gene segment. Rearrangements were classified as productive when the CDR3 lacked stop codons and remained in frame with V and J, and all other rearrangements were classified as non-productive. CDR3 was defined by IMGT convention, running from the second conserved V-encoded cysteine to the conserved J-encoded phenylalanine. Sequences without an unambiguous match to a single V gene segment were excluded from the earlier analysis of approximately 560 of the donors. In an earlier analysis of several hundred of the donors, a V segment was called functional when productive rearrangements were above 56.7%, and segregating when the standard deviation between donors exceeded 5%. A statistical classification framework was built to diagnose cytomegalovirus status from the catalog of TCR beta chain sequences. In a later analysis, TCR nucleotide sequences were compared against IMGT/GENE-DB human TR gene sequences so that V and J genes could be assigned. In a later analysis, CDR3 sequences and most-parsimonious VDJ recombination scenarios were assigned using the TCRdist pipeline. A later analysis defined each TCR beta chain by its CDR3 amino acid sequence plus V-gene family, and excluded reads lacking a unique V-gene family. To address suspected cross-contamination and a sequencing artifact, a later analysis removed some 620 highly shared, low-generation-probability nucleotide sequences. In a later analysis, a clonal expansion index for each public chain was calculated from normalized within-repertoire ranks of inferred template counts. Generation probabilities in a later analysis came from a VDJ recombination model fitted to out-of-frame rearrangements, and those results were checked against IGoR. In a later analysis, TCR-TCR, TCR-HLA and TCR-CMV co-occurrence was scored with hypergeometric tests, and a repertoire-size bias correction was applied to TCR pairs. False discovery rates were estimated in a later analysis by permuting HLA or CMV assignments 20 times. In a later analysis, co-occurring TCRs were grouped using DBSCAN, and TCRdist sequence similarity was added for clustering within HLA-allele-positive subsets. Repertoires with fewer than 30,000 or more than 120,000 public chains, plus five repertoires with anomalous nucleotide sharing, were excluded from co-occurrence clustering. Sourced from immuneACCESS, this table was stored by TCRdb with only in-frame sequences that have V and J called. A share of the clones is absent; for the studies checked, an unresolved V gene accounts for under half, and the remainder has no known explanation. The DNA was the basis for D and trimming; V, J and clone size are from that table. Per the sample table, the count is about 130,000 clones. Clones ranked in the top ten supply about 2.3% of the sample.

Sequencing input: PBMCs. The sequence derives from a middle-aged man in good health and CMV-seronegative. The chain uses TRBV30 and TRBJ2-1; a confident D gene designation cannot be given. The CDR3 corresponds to CAWSVKSEQFF. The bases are TGTGCCTGGAGTGTAAAGAGTGAGCAGTTCTTC. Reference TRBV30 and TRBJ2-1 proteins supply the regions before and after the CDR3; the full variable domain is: SQTIHQWPATLVQPVGSPLSLECTVEGTSNPNLYWYRQAAGRGLQLLFYSVGIGQISSEVPQNLSASRPQDRQFILSSKKLLLSDSGFYLCAWSVKSEQFFGPGTRLTVL.